By its share, the clone carrying this T cell receptor (beta chain) is medium-sized. CDR3 length equals 12 residues. The germline V gene encodes CDR1 GTSNPN and CDR2 SVGIG (reference sequence). The V gene end was trimmed by 4 bases and the J gene end by 11 bases; junction bases not matched to a gene: 3. One entry per CDR3 protein results from TCRdb running MiXCR on the reads. The sample consists of about 7,000 distinct CDR3 sequences, roughly 32% of them appearing once. The V call is TRBV30, the J call TRBJ2-1; 12 bases match TRBD2. What was sequenced was blood. This clonotype was sampled from a human donor. The CDR3 nucleotides read TGTGCCTGGACTAGGACTAGCGGGAAGCAGTTCTTC. Protein sequence: CAWTRTSGKQFF.